A single sample gave rise to the 13 T cell receptor beta chains below, sequenced in a study of T cells in Graves' hyperthyroidism and ophthalmopathy. The TCR beta CDR3 regions underwent amplification using RNA transcripts as the source. HTBI primers were employed in a first-round RT-PCR of the TCR CDR3. TCRdb re-derived calls from the multiplex PCR reads in MiXCR, one entry per CDR3 protein. The data contain some 570,000 distinct CDR3 sequences, approximately 17% of them seen just once; the ten biggest clones take up approximately 15%. The sample comprised blood. Source of these receptors: a woman in her late teens or twenties with Graves' ophthalmopathy.

This clonotype was observed a few times. V gene TRBV29-1 combines with J gene TRBJ2-3, with D possibly being TRBD1 or TRBD2 (6 bases each). The germline CDR1 and CDR2 sequences are SQVTM and ANQGSEA. This CDR3 is 15 amino acids long. V dropped 7 bases and J dropped 4 bases, with 21 bases sitting between them. The CDR3 protein is CSAKSTGAAADTQYF. CDR3 nucleotide sequence: TGCAGCGCAAAGTCAACGGGGGCGGCGGCAGATACGCAGTATTTT.

The chain recombines TRBV27 with TRBJ2-7; TRBD2 matches at 10 bases. Germline assignment: CDR1 MNHEY and CDR2 SMNVEV (reference sequence). V dropped 4 bases and J dropped 3; count of bases not matched to a gene: 6. The CDR3 covers 15 residues. The CDR3, as DNA: TGTGCCAGCAGTTCAGGGACTAGCGCATACTACGAGCAGTACTTC. It specifies CASSSGTSAYYEQYF.

Many counts were recorded for this clonotype. As DNA, the CDR3 is TGTGCCAGCAGCCCCGTAGTCGCGGGCCCTTACGAGCAGTACTTC. This gives the protein CASSPVVAGPYEQYF. This chain joins TRBV11-2 and TRBJ2-7; possibly TRBD2 for D (5 bases). V lost 5 bases and J lost 4, with 18 bases in between. Germline values: CDR1 SGHAT, CDR2 FQNNGV. This CDR3 spans 15 amino acids.

This clonotype was counted at least ten times. The chain recombines TRBV3-1 with TRBJ1-6; D uncertain. With 4 bases removed from V and 0 bases from J, the gap between germline ends came to 13 bases. The CDR3 is 17 amino acids. CDR1 and CDR2 (germline): LGHDT, YNNKEL (reference sequence). Written as DNA, the CDR3 is TGTGCCAGCAGCCGTTCGGGCGGGAGCTCCTATAATTCACCCCTCCACTTT. It encodes CASSRSGGSSYNSPLHF.

The sample holds many counts of this clonotype. This rearrangement joins TRBV5-1 to TRBJ2-3; D unclear. Trimming shortened V by 0 bases and J by 3 bases, and 11 bases separated the two germline ends. This CDR3 is built from 15 residues. The germline V gene has CDR1 SGHRS and CDR2 YFSETQ. The DNA of the CDR3 is TGCGCCAGCAGCTTGGGCACGCCCGAGACAGATACGCAGTATTTT. This sequence encodes CASSLGTPETDTQYF.

This clonotype was seen at least ten times. This chain links TRBV3-1 with TRBJ2-7; TRBD1 matches at 7 bases. Germline-derived CDR1 and CDR2 are LGHDT and YNNKEL (reference sequence). The J segment lost 0 bases and the V segment lost 4 bases, leaving 3 bases of the junction unmatched. This CDR3 is built from 14 residues. CDR3 in DNA: TGTGCCAGCAGCCCATGGACAGGCTCCTACGAGCAGTACTTC. Translating it yields CASSPWTGSYEQYF.

This clonotype was seen many times. The chain has TRBV7-8 and TRBJ2-2; D gene unclear. Trimming took 2 bases from V and 2 from J, leaving 9 bases between them. From germline, CDR1 is SGHVS and CDR2 FQNEAQ. The CDR3 covers 15 residues. In DNA form, the CDR3 reads TGTGCCAGCAGCTTAATAGTCACTAACACCGGGGAGCTGTTTTTT. Its translation: CASSLIVTNTGELFF.

This clonotype was counted a few times. The genes are TRBV12-3 or TRBV12-4 and TRBJ2-3; 7 bases map to TRBD2. The CDR3 is 14 amino acids. V lost 7 bases and J lost 0; bases outside the gene matches: 4. CDR3 loop: CASKPSGSTDTQYF. As DNA, the CDR3 is TGTGCCAGCAAGCCTAGCGGAAGCACAGATACGCAGTATTTT.

This clonotype was detected many times. The chain links TRBV9 to TRBJ2-7; weak D call: TRBD2 (6 bases). The CDR3 runs to 14 residues. Germline CDR1 is SGDLS and CDR2 is YYNGEE. V lost 0 bases and J lost 5, with 12 bases in between. The CDR3 sequence is CASSVDAGLDEQYF. As DNA, the CDR3 is TGTGCCAGCAGCGTAGATGCGGGGTTGGACGAGCAGTACTTC.

Only a few counts were recorded for this clonotype. V gene TRBV20-1 combines with J gene TRBJ2-1; no firm D call. V was trimmed by 0 bases and J by 7 bases, leaving 7 bases between them. CDR1 and CDR2 from the germline V gene are DFQATT and SNEGSKA (reference sequence). The CDR3 has 12 amino acids. The CDR3 region is CSARDTNNEQFF. The CDR3 DNA sequence: TGCAGTGCTAGAGATACGAATAATGAGCAGTTCTTC.

This clonotype was observed at least ten times. The gene calls are TRBV6-1 and TRBJ2-1; 7 bases map to TRBD1. With 5 bases clipped from V and 0 bases from J, the junction kept 4 bases outside the gene matches. The CDR3 loop spans 15 amino acids. Germline lookup yields CDR1 MNHNS and CDR2 SASEGT. The chain's CDR3 is CASSLDRVSYNEQFF. The DNA of the CDR3 is TGTGCCAGCAGTCTAGACAGGGTCTCCTACAATGAGCAGTTCTTC.

The J gene is TRBJ2-7, the V gene TRBV6-1; a possible D gene is TRBD2 (5 bases). The germline gives CDR1 MNHNS, CDR2 SASEGT. The ends were cut back, 7 bases at V and 0 bases at J, with 7 bases in the middle. The CDR3 loop spans 12 amino acids. The DNA of the CDR3 is TGTGCCAGCATAGCGTACTCCTACGAGCAGTACTTC. It encodes CASIAYSYEQYF.

The genes are TRBV20-1 and TRBJ2-7, with 7 bases matching TRBD1. CDR3 length: 13 residues. The trim removed 5 bases at V and 2 bases at J, leaving 6 bases unmatched. Germline values: CDR1 DFQATT, CDR2 SNEGSKA (reference sequence). The DNA for the CDR3 is TGCAGTGCTGAAGGGGGCGTCACCTACGAGCAGTACTTC. Encoded protein: CSAEGGVTYEQYF.